This entry features one T cell receptor beta chain sequence. The authors' processing: Reference gene primer amplification in the assay estimated nucleated cell counts. The assay was immunoSEQ multiplex PCR, and TCRdb's table has in-frame clones only and misses some. The V and J calls and the clone size are those of that table, but D and trimming were determined from the DNA. This sample has 110,000 or so clones, with over 70% found just once. This entry comes from a study of blood T cell repertoires in COVID-19. Study in general: Acute-phase and convalescent COVID-19 samples originated in the United States, Italy and Spain. PBMCs, B-cell-depleted T cells, or T cells provided the cDNA or gDNA that made up the material.

This CDR3 is 16 amino acids long. From germline, CDR1 is LGHDT and CDR2 YNNKEL (reference sequence). With 0 bases removed from V and 0 bases from J, the gap between germline ends came to 9 bases. Input material: peripheral blood. The clonotype was recovered from a man between 50 and 59 years old with acute or convalescent COVID-19. The chain uses TRBV3-1 (or the pseudogene TRBV3-2) and TRBJ1-3; no clear D gene. The CDR3 bases are TGTGCCAGCAGCCAAGATAACCTATTCTCTGGAAACACCATATATTTT. It codes for CASSQDNLFSGNTIYF.